This TCR beta chain is drawn from a study of CD8+CD57+ T cells in acquired aplastic anemia. Whole-study findings and limits: Simpson's diversity of CD8+ cells was not significantly different in patients compared with controls. In common between the patients and the controls were twenty-nine CD8+ CDR3 sequences.

V was clipped by 6 bases and J by 1 base, with 16 bases between them. Germline V gene data show CDR1 as MNHNS and CDR2 as SASEGT. This CDR3 spans 16 amino acids. All sequencing subjects had displayed CD8+CD57+ cell expansion on flow cytometry. The study sampled blood from patients who had received no therapy. This clonotype showed up just a few times. Its matching antigen is unknown. Genomic DNA, serving as template, underwent TCR beta VDJ and CDR3 profiling. TCRdb re-called the reads through MiXCR, storing one row per CDR3 protein. The top ten clones hold 0.75% to 0.95% of a sample with a few hundred thousand distinct CDR3 sequences, about a third of them seen once.

The receptor was derived from a human donor with aplastic anemia. V and J are TRBV6-1 and TRBJ1-5, with D unresolved. The sequencing sample was made of sorted CD4+, CD8+, or CD8+CD57+ T cells (not recorded which) from PBMCs. The CDR3 loop reads CASSFKFPSSNQPQHF. The CDR3 coding sequence is TGTGCCAGCAGCTTCAAGTTTCCATCCAGCAATCAGCCCCAGCATTTT.